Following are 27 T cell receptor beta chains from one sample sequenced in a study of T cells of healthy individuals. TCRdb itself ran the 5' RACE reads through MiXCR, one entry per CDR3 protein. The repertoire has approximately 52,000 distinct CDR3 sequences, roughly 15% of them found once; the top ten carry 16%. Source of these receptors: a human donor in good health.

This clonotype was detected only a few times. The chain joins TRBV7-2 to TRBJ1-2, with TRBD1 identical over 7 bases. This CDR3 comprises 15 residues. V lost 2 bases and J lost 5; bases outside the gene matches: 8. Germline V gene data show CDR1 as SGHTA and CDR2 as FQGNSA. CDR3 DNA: TGTGCCAGCAGCTTAACCCCACAGGGGACGTATGGCTACACCTTC. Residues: CASSLTPQGTYGYTF.

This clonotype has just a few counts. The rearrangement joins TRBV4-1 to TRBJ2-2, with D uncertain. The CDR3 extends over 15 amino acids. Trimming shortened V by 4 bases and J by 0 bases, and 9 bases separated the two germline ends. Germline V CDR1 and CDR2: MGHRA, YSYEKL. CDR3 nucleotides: TGCGCCAGCAGCCTTCTATTTCCGAACACCGGGGAGCTGTTTTTT. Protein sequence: CASSLLFPNTGELFF.

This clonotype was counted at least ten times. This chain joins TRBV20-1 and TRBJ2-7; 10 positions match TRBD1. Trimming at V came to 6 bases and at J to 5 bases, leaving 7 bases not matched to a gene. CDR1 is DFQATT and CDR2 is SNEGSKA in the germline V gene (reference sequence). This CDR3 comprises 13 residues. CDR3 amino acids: CSAWGTGENEQYF. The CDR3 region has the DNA TGCAGTGCGTGGGGGACAGGGGAGAACGAGCAGTACTTC.

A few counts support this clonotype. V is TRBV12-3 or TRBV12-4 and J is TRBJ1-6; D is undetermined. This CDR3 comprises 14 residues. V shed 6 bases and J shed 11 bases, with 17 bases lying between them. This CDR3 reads CASSPSAPWTPLHF. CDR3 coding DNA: TGTGCCAGCAGCCCCTCGGCCCCTTGGACACCCCTCCACTTT.

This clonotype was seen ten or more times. The DNA for the CDR3 is TGTGCCAGCAGCTGGGGGGAGGGCGGCTACACCTTC. The encoded protein is CASSWGEGGYTF. The chain joins TRBV5-5 to TRBJ1-2; D perhaps matches TRBD1 (5 bases). Trimming left V 3 bases short and J 8 bases short, with 11 bases between. In germline, CDR1 is SGHKS, CDR2 YYEKEE (reference sequence). There are 12 residues in the CDR3.

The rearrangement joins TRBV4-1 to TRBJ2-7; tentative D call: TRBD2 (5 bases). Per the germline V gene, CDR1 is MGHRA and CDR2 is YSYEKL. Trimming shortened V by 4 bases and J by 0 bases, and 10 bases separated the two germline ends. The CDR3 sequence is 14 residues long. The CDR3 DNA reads TGCGCCAGCAGCCCGGACTTAAGCTCCTACGAGCAGTACTTC. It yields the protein CASSPDLSSYEQYF.

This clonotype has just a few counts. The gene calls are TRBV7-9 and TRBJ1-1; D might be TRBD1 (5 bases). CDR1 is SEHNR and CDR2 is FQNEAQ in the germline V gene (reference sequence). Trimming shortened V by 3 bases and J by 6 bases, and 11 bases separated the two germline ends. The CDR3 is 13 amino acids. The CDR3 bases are TGTGCCAGCAGCTTTGCAGGGAGGGCTGAAGCTTTCTTT. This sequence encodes CASSFAGRAEAFF.

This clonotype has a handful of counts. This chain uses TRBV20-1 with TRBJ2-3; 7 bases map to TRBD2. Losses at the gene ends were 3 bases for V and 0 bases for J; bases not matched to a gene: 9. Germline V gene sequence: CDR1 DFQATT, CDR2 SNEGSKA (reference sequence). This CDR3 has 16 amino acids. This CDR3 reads CSASFRTRSSTDTQYF. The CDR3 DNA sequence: TGCAGTGCTAGCTTTCGGACTAGATCGAGCACAGATACGCAGTATTTT.

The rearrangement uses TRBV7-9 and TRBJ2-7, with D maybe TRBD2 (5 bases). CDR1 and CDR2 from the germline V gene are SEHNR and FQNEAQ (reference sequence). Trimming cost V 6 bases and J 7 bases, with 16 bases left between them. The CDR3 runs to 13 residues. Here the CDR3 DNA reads TGTGCCAGCAGTTCAAGCGGACCCAGGGAGCAGTACTTC. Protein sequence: CASSSSGPREQYF. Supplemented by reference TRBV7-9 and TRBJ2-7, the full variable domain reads DTGVSQNPRHKITKRGQNVTFRCDPISEHNRLYWYRQTLGQGPEFLTYFQNEAQLEKSRLLSDRFSAERPKGSFSTLEIQRTEQGDSAMYLCASSSSGPREQYFGPGTRLTVT.

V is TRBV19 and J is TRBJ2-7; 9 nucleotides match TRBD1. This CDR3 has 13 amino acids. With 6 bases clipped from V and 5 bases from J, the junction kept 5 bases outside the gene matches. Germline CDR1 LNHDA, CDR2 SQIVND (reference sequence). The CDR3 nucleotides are TGTGCCAGTAGGGACAGGGGAAATCACGAGCAGTACTTC. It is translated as CASRDRGNHEQYF.

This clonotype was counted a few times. This CDR3 reads CASSLALTGGFTDTQYF. The CDR3 DNA follows: TGTGCCAGCAGCTTAGCGTTGACGGGAGGGTTCACAGATACGCAGTATTTT. The chain has TRBV7-2 and TRBJ2-3; 8 bases fit TRBD2. This CDR3 has 17 amino acids. Germline CDR1 reads SGHTA; CDR2 reads FQGNSA. V shed 0 bases, J shed 2 bases, and the junction held 7 bases outside the gene matches.

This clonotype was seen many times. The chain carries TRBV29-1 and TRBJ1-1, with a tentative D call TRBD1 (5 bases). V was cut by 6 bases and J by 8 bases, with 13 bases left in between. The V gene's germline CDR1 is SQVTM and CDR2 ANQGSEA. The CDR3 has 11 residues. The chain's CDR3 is CSVGESEEAFF. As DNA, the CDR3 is TGCAGCGTGGGGGAAAGTGAGGAAGCTTTCTTT.

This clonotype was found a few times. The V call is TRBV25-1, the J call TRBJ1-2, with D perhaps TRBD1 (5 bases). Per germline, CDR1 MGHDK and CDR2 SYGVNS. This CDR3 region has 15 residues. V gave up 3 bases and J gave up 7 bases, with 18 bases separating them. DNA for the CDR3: TGTGCCAGCAGTGACAGCCCCACAGGTCCGGGTGGCTACACCTTC. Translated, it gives CASSDSPTGPGGYTF.

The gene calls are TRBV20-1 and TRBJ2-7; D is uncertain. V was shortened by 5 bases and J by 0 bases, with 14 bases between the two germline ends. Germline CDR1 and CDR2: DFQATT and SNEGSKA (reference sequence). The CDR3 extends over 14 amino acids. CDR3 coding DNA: TGCAGTGCTCTTACAGTTTTTAGCTCCTACGAGCAGTACTTC. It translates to CSALTVFSSYEQYF.

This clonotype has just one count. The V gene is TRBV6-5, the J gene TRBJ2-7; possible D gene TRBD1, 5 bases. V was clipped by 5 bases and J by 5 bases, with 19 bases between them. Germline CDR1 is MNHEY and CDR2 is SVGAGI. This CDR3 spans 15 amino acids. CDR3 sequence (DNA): TGTGCCAGCAGTAAACCTCCTGGGCTAGGGGACGAGCAGTACTTC. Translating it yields CASSKPPGLGDEQYF.

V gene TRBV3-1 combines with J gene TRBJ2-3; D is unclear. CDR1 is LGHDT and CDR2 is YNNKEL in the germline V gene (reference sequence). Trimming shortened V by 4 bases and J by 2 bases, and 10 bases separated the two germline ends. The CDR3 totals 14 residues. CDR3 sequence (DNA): TGTGCCAGCAGCCCTCGGTATCCCACAGATACGCAGTATTTT. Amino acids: CASSPRYPTDTQYF.

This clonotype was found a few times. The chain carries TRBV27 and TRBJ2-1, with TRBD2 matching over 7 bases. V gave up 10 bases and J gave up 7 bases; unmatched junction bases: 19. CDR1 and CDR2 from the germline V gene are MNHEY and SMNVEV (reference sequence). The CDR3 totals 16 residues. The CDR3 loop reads CATSGAGVDSRNEQFF. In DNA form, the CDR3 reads TGTGCCACATCCGGGGCGGGGGTCGACTCGCGTAATGAGCAGTTCTTC.

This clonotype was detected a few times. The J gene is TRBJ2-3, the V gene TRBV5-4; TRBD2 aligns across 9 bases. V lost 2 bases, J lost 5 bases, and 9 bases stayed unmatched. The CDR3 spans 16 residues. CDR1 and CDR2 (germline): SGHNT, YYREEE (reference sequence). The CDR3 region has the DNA TGTGCCAGCAGCTTCGGGCGGGGGGGCCCGGAAGATACGCAGTATTTT. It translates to CASSFGRGGPEDTQYF.

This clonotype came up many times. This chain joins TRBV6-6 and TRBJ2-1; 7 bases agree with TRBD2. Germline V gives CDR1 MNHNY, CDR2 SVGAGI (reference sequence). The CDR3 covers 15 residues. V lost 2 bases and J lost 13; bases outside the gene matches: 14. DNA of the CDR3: TGTGCCAGCAGTTACCCCGGGGTAAGGGAGGGCCTCCAGTTCTTC. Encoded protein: CASSYPGVREGLQFF.

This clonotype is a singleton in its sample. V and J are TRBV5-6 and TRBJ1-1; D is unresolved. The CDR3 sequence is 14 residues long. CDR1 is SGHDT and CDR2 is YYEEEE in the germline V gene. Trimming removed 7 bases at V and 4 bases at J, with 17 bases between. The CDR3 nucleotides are TGTGCCAGCGGCGTGGGAGGCCGCGGCACTGAAGCTTTCTTT. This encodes CASGVGGRGTEAFF.

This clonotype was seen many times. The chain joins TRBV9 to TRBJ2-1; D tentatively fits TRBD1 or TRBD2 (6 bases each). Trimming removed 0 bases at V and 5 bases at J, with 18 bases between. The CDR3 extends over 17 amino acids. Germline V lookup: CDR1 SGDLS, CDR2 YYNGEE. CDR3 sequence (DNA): TGTGCCAGCAGCGTAGGCCACGCCGGGGGCTTGGACAATGAGCAGTTCTTC. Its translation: CASSVGHAGGLDNEQFF.

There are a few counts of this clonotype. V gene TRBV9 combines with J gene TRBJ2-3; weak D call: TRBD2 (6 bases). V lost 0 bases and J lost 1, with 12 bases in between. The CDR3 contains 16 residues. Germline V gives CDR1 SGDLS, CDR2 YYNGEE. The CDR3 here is CASSVGGRTRTDTQYF. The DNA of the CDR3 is TGTGCCAGCAGCGTAGGTGGGAGGACCCGCACAGATACGCAGTATTTT.

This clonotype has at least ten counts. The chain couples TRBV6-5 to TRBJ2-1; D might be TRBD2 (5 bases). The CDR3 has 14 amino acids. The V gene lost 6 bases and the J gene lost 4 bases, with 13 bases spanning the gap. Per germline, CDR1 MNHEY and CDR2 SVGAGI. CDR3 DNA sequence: TGTGCCAGCAGCGTGTCTGGCGGGTACAATGAGCAGTTCTTC. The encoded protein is CASSVSGGYNEQFF.

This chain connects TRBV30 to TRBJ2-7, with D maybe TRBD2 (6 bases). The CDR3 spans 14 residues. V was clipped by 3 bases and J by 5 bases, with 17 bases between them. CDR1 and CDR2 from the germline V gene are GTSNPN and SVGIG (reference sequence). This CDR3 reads CAWSSGTGVHEQYF. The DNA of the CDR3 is TGTGCCTGGAGCTCCGGGACGGGGGTCCACGAGCAGTACTTC. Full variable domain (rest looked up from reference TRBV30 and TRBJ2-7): SQTIHQWPATLVQPVGSPLSLECTVEGTSNPNLYWYRQAAGRGLQLLFYSVGIGQISSEVPQNLSASRPQDRQFILSSKKLLLSDSGFYLCAWSSGTGVHEQYFGPGTRLTVT.

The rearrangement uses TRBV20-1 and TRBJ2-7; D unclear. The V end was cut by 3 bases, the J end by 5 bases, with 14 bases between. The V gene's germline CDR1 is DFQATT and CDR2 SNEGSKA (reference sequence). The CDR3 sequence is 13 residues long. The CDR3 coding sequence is TGCAGTGCTAGTATAACGGTTGATAACGAGCAGTACTTC. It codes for CSASITVDNEQYF.

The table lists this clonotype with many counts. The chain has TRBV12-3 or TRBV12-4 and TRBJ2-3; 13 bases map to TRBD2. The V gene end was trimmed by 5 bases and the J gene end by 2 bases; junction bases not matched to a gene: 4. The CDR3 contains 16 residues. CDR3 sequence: CASSPGTSGDTDTQYF. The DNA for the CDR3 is TGTGCCAGCAGTCCCGGGACTAGCGGGGACACAGATACGCAGTATTTT.

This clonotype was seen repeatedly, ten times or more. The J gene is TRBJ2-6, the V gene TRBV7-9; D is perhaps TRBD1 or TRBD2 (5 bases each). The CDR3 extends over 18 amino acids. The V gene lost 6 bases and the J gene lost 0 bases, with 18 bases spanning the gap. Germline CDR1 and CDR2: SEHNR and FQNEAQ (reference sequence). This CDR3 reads CASRKLVGRSSGANVLTF. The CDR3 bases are TGTGCCAGCAGAAAGCTGGTGGGACGGAGCTCTGGGGCCAACGTCCTGACTTTC.